This entry lists 27 T cell receptor beta chains sequenced from one sample in a study of blood T cell repertoires in COVID-19. Clones were read by immunoSEQ multiplex PCR, and TCRdb kept only the in-frame ones, dropping some. Found here are some 130,000 clones, 70% to 80% of them singletons; the top ten hold roughly 10%. Sequenced material: peripheral blood. These receptors were obtained from a human donor in a cohort sampled during active COVID-19.

V gene TRBV30 combines with J gene TRBJ2-1, with D possibly matching TRBD1 (7 bases). V lost 8 bases and J 7 bases, leaving 12 bases between the germline ends. The CDR3 totals 11 residues. Germline assignment: CDR1 GTSNPN and CDR2 SVGIG (reference sequence). The CDR3 region is CATSRGNEQFF. Here the CDR3 DNA reads TGTGCCACTAGCAGGGGGAATGAGCAGTTCTTC.

This clone was seen only once. The rearrangement links TRBV4-1 to TRBJ2-3; 10 bases fit TRBD2. Germline V gene lookup returns CDR1 MGHRA and CDR2 YSYEKL. V gave up 3 bases and J gave up 2 bases; unmatched junction bases: 14. CDR3 size: 19 residues. CDR3 DNA: TGCGCCAGCAGCCAGGAAGGGGAAACTCTAGCGGGGGCCACAGATACGCAGTATTTT. It translates to CASSQEGETLAGATDTQYF.

This chain links TRBV18 with TRBJ1-3; D possibly corresponds to TRBD1 (5 bases). The V end was cut by 4 bases, the J end by 0 bases, with 16 bases between. Germline loops: CDR1 KGHSH, CDR2 LQKENI. The CDR3 contains 17 residues. The CDR3 here is CASSHVTAVFSGNTIYF. The CDR3 DNA reads as TGTGCCAGCTCACACGTGACAGCAGTATTCTCTGGAAACACCATATATTTT.

The chain combines TRBV27 with TRBJ1-2; TRBD1 aligns across 8 bases. Trimming removed 6 bases from V and 8 bases from J; junction bases left unmatched: 11. The length of the CDR3 is 14 residues. Germline CDR1 MNHEY, CDR2 SMNVEV (reference sequence). Written as DNA, the CDR3 is TGTGCCAGCAGCGTGTCGGGACAGGCTGAAGGCTACACCTTC. It encodes CASSVSGQAEGYTF.

V is TRBV5-6 and J is TRBJ2-3; D might be TRBD2 (6 bases). This CDR3 is 15 amino acids long. V lost 5 bases and J 2 bases, leaving 15 bases between the germline ends. Germline V gene data show CDR1 as SGHDT and CDR2 as YYEEEE. Here the CDR3 reads CASSPRGTTTDTQYF. In DNA form, the CDR3 reads TGTGCCAGCAGTCCCCGGGGGACCACCACAGATACGCAGTATTTT.

V gene TRBV6-2 or TRBV6-3 combines with J gene TRBJ1-2, with 8 positions matching TRBD1. Trimming at V came to 5 bases and at J to 4 bases, leaving 6 bases not matched to a gene. This CDR3 spans 14 amino acids. Germline V lookup: CDR1 MNHEY, CDR2 SVGEGT. The CDR3 loop is CASSRQGNVYGYTF. The DNA of the CDR3 is TGTGCCAGCAGTCGACAGGGGAATGTCTATGGCTACACCTTC.

The rearrangement joins TRBV28 to TRBJ1-2; D gene ambiguous. CDR3 size: 14 residues. Trimming shortened V by 3 bases and J by 2 bases, and 10 bases separated the two germline ends. Germline-derived CDR1 and CDR2 are MDHEN and SYDVKM. The CDR3 bases are TGTGCCAGCAGTTTGGGCCACTTGAACTATGGCTACACCTTC. Amino acid sequence: CASSLGHLNYGYTF.

The V gene is TRBV6-5, the J gene TRBJ2-7; TRBD1 is a possible D gene (6 bases). Between the trimmed V and J ends, which lost 6 bases and 4 bases, there was a span of 19 bases. This CDR3 has 15 amino acids. The germline V gene has CDR1 MNHEY and CDR2 SVGAGI. The CDR3 loop is CASSSGTPKFYEQYF. CDR3 bases: TGTGCCAGCAGCTCCGGGACACCAAAGTTTTACGAGCAGTACTTC.

The CDR3 DNA follows: TGCGCCAGCAGCTTGGAGCCGTCCTCCGATACGCAGTATTTT. Its protein product is CASSLEPSSDTQYF. The rearrangement links TRBV5-1 to TRBJ2-3; D is undetermined. The length of the CDR3 is 14 residues. Germline V gives CDR1 SGHRS, CDR2 YFSETQ. Deletions cut 0 bases from V and 6 bases from J, with 11 bases between.

The V gene is TRBV30, the J gene TRBJ2-3, with D possibly being TRBD2 (5 bases). The CDR3 runs 13 residues. The V gene's germline CDR1 is GTSNPN and CDR2 SVGIG (reference sequence). V gave up 8 bases and J gave up 1 base, with 13 bases separating them. CDR3: CALEVGGTDTQYF. Written as DNA, the CDR3 is TGTGCCCTGGAAGTCGGGGGCACAGATACGCAGTATTTT.

This chain connects TRBV12-3 or TRBV12-4 to TRBJ2-5; D not resolved. Trimming pared 3 bases from V and 3 bases from J, leaving 5 bases between. The CDR3 runs to 12 residues. This CDR3 reads CASSLVEETQYF. The CDR3 nucleotides read TGTGCCAGCAGTTTGGTAGAAGAGACCCAGTACTTC.

The chain has TRBV6-5 and TRBJ2-1; 7 bases align to TRBD2. Germline V gene lookup returns CDR1 MNHEY and CDR2 SVGAGI. The CDR3 contains 13 residues. V lost 7 bases and J lost 9; bases outside the gene matches: 9. The CDR3 DNA reads TGTGCCAGCATCCCCCTGGCTAGCGGTGAGCAGTTCTTC. Protein product: CASIPLASGEQFF.

The CDR3 coding sequence is TGTGCCAGCAGCTTACCCCCGACAGGCACTGAAGCTTTCTTT. Its translation: CASSLPPTGTEAFF. The chain recombines TRBV7-8 with TRBJ1-1; D might be TRBD1 (6 bases). Trimming took off 2 bases at V and 4 bases at J, with 11 bases between the two ends. The germline CDR1 and CDR2 sequences are SGHVS and FQNEAQ. The CDR3 covers 14 residues.

This chain links TRBV7-8 with TRBJ1-1, with a weak D call TRBD1 (6 bases). Germline V gene data show CDR1 as SGHVS and CDR2 as FQNEAQ. The CDR3 has 15 residues. V was cut by 5 bases and J by 4 bases, with 17 bases left in between. CDR3 residues: CASSLSTGPGTEAFF. The CDR3 nucleotides are TGTGCCAGCAGCCTCTCAACAGGGCCGGGCACTGAAGCTTTCTTT.

The chain has TRBV5-1 and TRBJ2-7, with TRBD1 matching 7 bases. Unmatched junction bases numbered 5, after V lost 0 bases and J lost 2 bases. Germline V gene data show CDR1 as SGHRS and CDR2 as YFSETQ. CDR3 length: 15 amino acids. The CDR3, as DNA: TGCGCCAGCAGCTTGGCCCTGGGACAGACCTACGAGCAGTACTTC. Protein sequence: CASSLALGQTYEQYF.

This chain joins TRBV5-5 and TRBJ2-5; D possibly corresponds to TRBD1 (6 bases). The V and J ends lost 4 bases and 2 bases respectively, with 9 bases between them. The CDR3 extends over 13 amino acids. CDR1 is SGHKS, CDR2 YYEKEE, per germline (reference sequence). The CDR3 DNA reads TGTGCCAGCAGCATAGGACAGCAAGAGACCCAGTACTTC. This encodes CASSIGQQETQYF.

The chain combines TRBV5-3 with TRBJ1-4; tentative D call: TRBD1 (6 bases). TRBV5-3 is placed among ORFs of uncertain function. Deletions cut 0 bases from V and 7 bases from J, with 10 bases between. CDR3 size: 14 residues. Written as DNA, the CDR3 is TGTGCCAGAAGCTTGGGACAGGACCTTGAAAAACTGTTTTTT. This codes for CARSLGQDLEKLFF.

J is TRBJ2-7 and V is TRBV20-1; TRBD1 matches 7 bases. Germline trimming cut 5 bases from V and 7 bases from J; bases unmatched to any gene: 5. Per germline, CDR1 DFQATT and CDR2 SNEGSKA (reference sequence). This CDR3 region has 11 residues. CDR3 region: CSARTGREQYF. DNA for the CDR3: TGCAGTGCTCGGACAGGACGTGAGCAGTACTTC.

The chain links TRBV19 to TRBJ2-7, with 10 bases matching TRBD1. The CDR3 has 14 amino acids. Germline-derived CDR1 and CDR2 are LNHDA and SQIVND (reference sequence). With 6 bases clipped from V and 6 bases from J, the junction kept 8 bases outside the gene matches. CDR3 sequence: CASSNDRGRREQYF. The CDR3 DNA follows: TGTGCCAGTAGCAACGACAGGGGGCGACGCGAGCAGTACTTC.

This clone was observed a handful of times. V and J are TRBV19 and TRBJ1-2; 8 positions match TRBD1. The CDR3 is made up of 13 amino acids. Germline V lookup: CDR1 LNHDA, CDR2 SQIVND (reference sequence). The V and J ends lost 6 bases and 2 bases, in that order; junction bases with no gene match: 2. CDR3 sequence (DNA): TGTGCCAGTAGCAGACAGGGGAACTATGGCTACACCTTC. Encoded protein: CASSRQGNYGYTF.

This clone was found once. The V gene is TRBV27, the J gene TRBJ1-2, with D perhaps matching TRBD1 (5 bases). Germline V gene lookup returns CDR1 MNHEY and CDR2 SMNVEV (reference sequence). V was cut by 2 bases and J by 3 bases, with 10 bases left in between. The CDR3 is 14 amino acids. The CDR3 here is CASSLRGTYYGYTF. As DNA, the CDR3 is TGTGCCAGCAGTTTAAGAGGGACTTACTATGGCTACACCTTC.

In this sample, this clone turned up a few times. V usage is TRBV14 and J usage is TRBJ1-2; a possible D gene is TRBD1 (5 bases). CDR3 length: 15 residues. The germline V gene encodes CDR1 SGHDN and CDR2 FVKESK. The V and J ends lost 0 bases and 0 bases respectively, with 8 bases between them. Here the CDR3 reads CASSQDRATNYGYTF. The CDR3 DNA follows: TGTGCCAGCAGCCAAGACAGGGCGACTAACTATGGCTACACCTTC.

The genes are TRBV6-5 and TRBJ2-3; 7 bases line up with TRBD1. The ends lost 6 bases at V and 2 bases at J; junction bases unmatched: 5. The CDR3 totals 14 residues. Germline values: CDR1 MNHEY, CDR2 SVGAGI. CDR3 sequence: CASSPGTDTDTQYF. In DNA, the CDR3 is TGTGCCAGCAGCCCCGGGACAGACACAGATACGCAGTATTTT.

The rearrangement joins TRBV6-5 to TRBJ2-1, with D maybe TRBD2 (6 bases). CDR1 and CDR2 from the germline V gene are MNHEY and SVGAGI. The CDR3 contains 16 residues. Trimming shortened V by 0 bases and J by 1 base, and 10 bases separated the two germline ends. CDR3 in DNA: TGTGCCAGCAGTTACTCCGGGACTCTTTCCTACAATGAGCAGTTCTTC. It codes for CASSYSGTLSYNEQFF.

This clone has a single count. The chain links TRBV18 to TRBJ1-6; possibly TRBD1 for D (5 bases). The CDR3 is 16 residues long. Germline lookup yields CDR1 KGHSH and CDR2 LQKENI. V lost 1 base and J 3 bases, leaving 10 bases between the germline ends. The CDR3: CASSPQGVGYNSPLHF. The CDR3 DNA is TGTGCCAGCTCACCACAAGGGGTAGGCTATAATTCACCCCTCCACTTT.

The CDR3 region has the DNA TGTGCCAGCAGAAAGGACAGGGGCTCCTACGAGCAGTACTTC. Translated, it gives CASRKDRGSYEQYF. This chain connects TRBV28 to TRBJ2-7, with 9 bases lining up with TRBD1. This CDR3 has 14 residues. Unmatched junction bases numbered 3, after V lost 6 bases and J lost 0 bases. The V gene's germline CDR1 is MDHEN and CDR2 SYDVKM.

The chain is built from TRBV5-1 and TRBJ2-3; TRBD2 agrees at 14 bases. The CDR3 extends over 19 amino acids. J gave up 0 bases and V 4 bases, and 10 bases lay outside the gene matches. Germline V CDR1 and CDR2: SGHRS, YFSETQ. CDR3 sequence: CASSLGLAGGRRSTDTQYF. The CDR3 region has the DNA TGCGCCAGCAGCCTCGGACTAGCGGGGGGCCGTCGTAGCACAGATACGCAGTATTTT.